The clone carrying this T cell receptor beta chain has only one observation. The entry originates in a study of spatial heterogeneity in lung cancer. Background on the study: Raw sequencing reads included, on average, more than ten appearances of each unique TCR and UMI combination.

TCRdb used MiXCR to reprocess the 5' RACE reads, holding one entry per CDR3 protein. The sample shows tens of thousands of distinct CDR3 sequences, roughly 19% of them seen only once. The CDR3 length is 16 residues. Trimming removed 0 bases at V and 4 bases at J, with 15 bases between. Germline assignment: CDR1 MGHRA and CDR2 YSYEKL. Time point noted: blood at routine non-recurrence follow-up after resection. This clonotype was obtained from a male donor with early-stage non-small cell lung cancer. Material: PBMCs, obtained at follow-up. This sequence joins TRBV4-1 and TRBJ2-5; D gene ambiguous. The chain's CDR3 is CASSQESRQAGETQYF. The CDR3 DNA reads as TGCGCCAGCAGCCAAGAAAGCAGGCAGGCCGGAGAGACCCAGTACTTC.